This T cell receptor (beta chain) stems from a study of cytomegalovirus exposure and HLA in healthy donors. Primers: 60 Vbeta forward and 13 Jbeta reverse. Generated by immunoSEQ multiplex PCR, the TCRdb table keeps only in-frame clones and is missing some. This sample has more than 100,000 clones, with approximately 9% found just once. Findings of the study overall: About 87% or about 30% of the time was how often most TCR beta V segments were productive, according to an earlier analysis. In a later analysis, common viral pathogens appeared linked to several of the most significant clusters. CMV antigen specificity of three CMV-associated chains was confirmed in vitro.

Germline CDR1 reads LGHNT; CDR2 reads FRNRAP. The CDR3 has 11 residues. Trimming stripped 5 bases from V and 10 bases from J, with 9 bases between. Healthy bone marrow donors made up the donors. This clone was observed a handful of times. Its antigen is not known. The origin of this receptor is a woman in her thirties or forties in good health and CMV-seropositive. Sequencing was carried out using PBMCs. The gene calls are TRBV12-5 and TRBJ2-1; D is unresolved. CDR3 region: CASGLIHEQFF. CDR3 in DNA: TGTGCTAGTGGTCTCATACACGAGCAGTTCTTC.